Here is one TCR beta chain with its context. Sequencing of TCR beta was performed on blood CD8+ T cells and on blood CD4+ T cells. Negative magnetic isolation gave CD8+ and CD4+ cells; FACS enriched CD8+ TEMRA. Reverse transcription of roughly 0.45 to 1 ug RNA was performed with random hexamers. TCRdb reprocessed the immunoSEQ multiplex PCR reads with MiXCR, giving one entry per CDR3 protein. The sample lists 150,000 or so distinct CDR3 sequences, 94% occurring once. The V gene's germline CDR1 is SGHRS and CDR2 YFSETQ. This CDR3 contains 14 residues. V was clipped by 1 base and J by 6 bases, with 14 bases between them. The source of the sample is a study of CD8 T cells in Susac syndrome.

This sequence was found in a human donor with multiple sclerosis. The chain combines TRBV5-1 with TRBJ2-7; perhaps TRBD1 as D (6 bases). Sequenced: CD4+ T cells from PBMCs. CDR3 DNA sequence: TGCGCCAGCAGCTTGATGCCAGGGGCTACCGAGCAGTACTTC. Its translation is CASSLMPGATEQYF.